This TCR beta chain was recorded in a study of identical twins' blood T cells. Broader study findings: Shared CDR3 clonotype counts tracked mainly the product of cloneset sizes.

Original handling: Each library had roughly 2.2 to 4 million CDR3 reads and about 100,000 to nearly 500,000 clonotypes. TCRdb re-analysed the 5' RACE reads in MiXCR, keeping a single row per CDR3 protein. The V and J calls reflect TCRdb's pipeline rather than the authors' work. The table lists fewer than 450,000 distinct CDR3 sequences, approximately 30% of them singletons. V shed 2 bases and J shed 2 bases, with 2 bases lying between them. The CDR3 spans 12 residues. CDR1 and CDR2 (germline): SGHRS, YFSETQ. Regarding this clonotype: Its specificity is unknown. A read error may be the cause here, since a much bigger clone is one base away.

The sequenced sample consisted of PBMCs. The rearrangement joins TRBV5-1 to TRBJ2-1, with unresolved D. This clonotype originated in a woman aged 18-55 years in good health. The CDR3 loop is CASSFAYNEQFF. The CDR3, as DNA: TGCGCCAGCAGCTTCGCCTACAATGAGCAGTTCTTC.